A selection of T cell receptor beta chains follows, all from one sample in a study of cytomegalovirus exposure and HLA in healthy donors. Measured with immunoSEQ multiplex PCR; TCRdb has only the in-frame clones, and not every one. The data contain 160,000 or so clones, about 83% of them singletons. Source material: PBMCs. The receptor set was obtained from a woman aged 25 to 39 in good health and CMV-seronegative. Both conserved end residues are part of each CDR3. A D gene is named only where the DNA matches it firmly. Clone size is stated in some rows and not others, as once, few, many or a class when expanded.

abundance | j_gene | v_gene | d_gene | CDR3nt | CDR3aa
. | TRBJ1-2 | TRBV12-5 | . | TGTGCTAGTGGTTTGCCTCCTGACAGCTATGGCTACACCTTC | CASGLPPDSYGYTF
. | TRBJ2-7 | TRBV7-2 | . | TGTGCCAGCAGCTCGGCGGAGGTGACCACCTACGAGCAGTACTTC | CASSSAEVTTYEQYF
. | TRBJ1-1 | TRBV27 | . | TGTGCCAGCAGTCAGGCAGGGAGGGAAGCTTTCTTT | CASSQAGREAFF
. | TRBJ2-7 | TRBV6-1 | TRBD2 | TGTGCCAGCAGTGTAAGCGGGACCACCTACGAGCAGTACTTC | CASSVSGTTYEQYF
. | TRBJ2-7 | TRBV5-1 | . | TGCGCCAGCAGCAAGCCCAATTACGAGCAGTACTTC | CASSKPNYEQYF
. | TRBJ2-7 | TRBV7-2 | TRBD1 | TGTGCCAGCAGCTCTCCGGGACAGGCCACCTACGAGCAGTACTTC | CASSSPGQATYEQYF
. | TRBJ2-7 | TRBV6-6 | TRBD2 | TGTGCCAGAGTACTAGCGGGGGGAAACGAGCAGTACTTC | CARVLAGGNEQYF
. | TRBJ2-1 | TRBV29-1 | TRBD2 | TGCAGCGTTGGATTGGGCGGGGGACCGTCTAGCTACAATGAGCAGTTCTTC | CSVGLGGGPSSYNEQFF
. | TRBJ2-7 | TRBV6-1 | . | TGTGCCAGCAGTAGTTCCGGGACAAACTACGAGCAGTACTTC | CASSSSGTNYEQYF
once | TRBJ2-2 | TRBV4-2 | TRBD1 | TGTGCCAGCAGCCAACCCGGGACAGGGCCAAACACCGGGGAGCTGTTTTTT | CASSQPGTGPNTGELFF
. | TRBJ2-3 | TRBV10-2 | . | TGCGCCAGCAACGGTTTGGGGGCGACCACAGATACGCAGTATTTT | CASNGLGATTDTQYF
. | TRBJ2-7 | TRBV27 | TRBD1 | TGTGCCAGCAGTTTAGAGGGGACAGGGGAAGCGTACGAGCAGTACTTC | CASSLEGTGEAYEQYF
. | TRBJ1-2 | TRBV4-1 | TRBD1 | TGCGCCAGCAGCCAAGTAGGGGGCCTTAACTATGGCTACACCTTC | CASSQVGGLNYGYTF
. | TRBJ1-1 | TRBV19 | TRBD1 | TGTGCCAGTACCCTCACCGGGACAGGGAACACTGAAGCTTTCTTT | CASTLTGTGNTEAFF
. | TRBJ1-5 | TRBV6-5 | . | TGTGCCAGCAGTTACTCGAGCCAGGGGTATCAGCCCCAGCATTTT | CASSYSSQGYQPQHF
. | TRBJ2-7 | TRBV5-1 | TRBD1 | TGCGCCAGCAGCGCTGGGACAGGGGTATGGTACGAGCAGTACTTC | CASSAGTGVWYEQYF
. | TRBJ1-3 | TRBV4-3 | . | TGCGCCAGCAGCCAAGGGGGCCTCTCTGGAAACACCATATATTTT | CASSQGGLSGNTIYF
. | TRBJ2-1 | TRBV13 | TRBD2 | TGTGCCAGCAGCTTATCGCTAGCGGGAGGGAAAAATGAGCAGTTCTTC | CASSLSLAGGKNEQFF
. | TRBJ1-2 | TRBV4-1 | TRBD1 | TGCGCCAGCAGCCAAGATGAGTCAGGGGGCGTGCTTGGTGGCTACACCTTC | CASSQDESGGVLGGYTF
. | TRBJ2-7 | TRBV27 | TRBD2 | TGTGCCAGCAGTCCTCACCGGACTAGCGGGAAGTACGAGCAGTACTTC | CASSPHRTSGKYEQYF
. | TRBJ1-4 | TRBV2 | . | TGTGCCAGCAGTGAGGGGCAAAGGGGGGAAAAACTGTTTTTT | CASSEGQRGEKLFF
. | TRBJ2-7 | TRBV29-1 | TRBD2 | TGCAGCGTTGGTACGACTGGGGGGGGCTACGAGCAGTACTTC | CSVGTTGGGYEQYF
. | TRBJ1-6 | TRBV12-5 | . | TGTGCTAGTGGTTTGGATTTGGGGGCGGTCGGTTCACCCCTCCACTTT | CASGLDLGAVGSPLHF